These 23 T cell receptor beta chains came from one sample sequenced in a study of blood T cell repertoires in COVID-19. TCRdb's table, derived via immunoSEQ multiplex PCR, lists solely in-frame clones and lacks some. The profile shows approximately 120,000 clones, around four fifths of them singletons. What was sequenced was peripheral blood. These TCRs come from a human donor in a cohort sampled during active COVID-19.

CDR3 bases: TGTGCCAGCAGCCTCCTGGCCCTTTGGCAGGGGAACACAGATACGCAGTATTTT. Its protein product is CASSLLALWQGNTDTQYF. The chain is built from TRBV6-2 or TRBV6-3 and TRBJ2-3, with a tentative D call TRBD1 (6 bases). V was cut by 6 bases and J by 2 bases, with 24 bases left in between. The germline V gene has CDR1 MNHEY and CDR2 SVGEGT. This CDR3 contains 18 residues.

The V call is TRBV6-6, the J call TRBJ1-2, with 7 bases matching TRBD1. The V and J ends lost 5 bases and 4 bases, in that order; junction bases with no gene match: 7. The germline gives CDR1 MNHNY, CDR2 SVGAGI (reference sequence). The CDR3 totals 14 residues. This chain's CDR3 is CASSGQVGGYGYTF. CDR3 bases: TGTGCCAGCAGTGGACAGGTGGGAGGCTATGGCTACACCTTC.

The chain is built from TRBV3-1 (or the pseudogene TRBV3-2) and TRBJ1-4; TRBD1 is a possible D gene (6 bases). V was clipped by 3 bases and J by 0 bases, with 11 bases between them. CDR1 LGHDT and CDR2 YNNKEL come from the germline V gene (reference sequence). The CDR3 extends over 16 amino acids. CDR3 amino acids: CASSHRRTATNEKLFF. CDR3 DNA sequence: TGTGCCAGCAGCCACCGACGGACAGCAACTAATGAAAAACTGTTTTTT.

The CDR3 sequence: CSAERGLNNEQFF. The CDR3 DNA reads TGCAGCGCCGAACGGGGGTTAAACAATGAGCAGTTCTTC. The gene calls are TRBV29-1 and TRBJ2-1, with a weak D call TRBD2 (6 bases). CDR3 length: 13 amino acids. V was pared by 7 bases and J by 5 bases, with 15 bases between. Germline V gene sequence: CDR1 SQVTM, CDR2 ANQGSEA.

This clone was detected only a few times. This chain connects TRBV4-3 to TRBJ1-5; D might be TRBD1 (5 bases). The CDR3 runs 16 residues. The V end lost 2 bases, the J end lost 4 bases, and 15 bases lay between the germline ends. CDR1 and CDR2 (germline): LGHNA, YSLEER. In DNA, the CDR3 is TGCGCCAGCAGCCAACACGCGCGGGGGAAGAATCAGCCCCAGCATTTT. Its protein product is CASSQHARGKNQPQHF.

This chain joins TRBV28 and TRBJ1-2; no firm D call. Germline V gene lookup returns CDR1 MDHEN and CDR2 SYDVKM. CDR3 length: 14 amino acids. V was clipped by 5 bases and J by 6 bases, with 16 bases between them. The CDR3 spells CASSPSRPADGYTF. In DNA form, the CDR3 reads TGTGCCAGCAGTCCCTCCAGGCCAGCCGATGGCTACACCTTC.

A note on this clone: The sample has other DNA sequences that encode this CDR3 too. The CDR3 DNA is TGCGCCAGCGGACTGGGCCCGCCGGGGACCTACGAGCAGTACTTC. This sequence encodes CASGLGPPGTYEQYF. V gene TRBV5-1 combines with J gene TRBJ2-7, with D perhaps TRBD2 (5 bases). The CDR3 consists of 15 residues. With 7 bases removed from V and 2 bases from J, the gap between germline ends came to 19 bases. CDR1 and CDR2 from the germline V gene are SGHRS and YFSETQ.

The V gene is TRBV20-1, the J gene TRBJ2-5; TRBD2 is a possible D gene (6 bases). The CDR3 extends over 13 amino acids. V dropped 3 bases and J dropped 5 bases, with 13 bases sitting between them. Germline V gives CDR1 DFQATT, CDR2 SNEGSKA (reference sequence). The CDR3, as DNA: TGCAGTGCTAGTCCCGGGACTGGCGAGACCCAGTACTTC. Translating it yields CSASPGTGETQYF.

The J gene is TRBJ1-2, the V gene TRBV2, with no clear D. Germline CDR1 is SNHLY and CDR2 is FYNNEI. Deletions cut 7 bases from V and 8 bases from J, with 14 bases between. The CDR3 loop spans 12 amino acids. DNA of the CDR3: TGTGCCAGCAAGTGGAGTCCTGAAGGCTACACCTTC. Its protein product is CASKWSPEGYTF.

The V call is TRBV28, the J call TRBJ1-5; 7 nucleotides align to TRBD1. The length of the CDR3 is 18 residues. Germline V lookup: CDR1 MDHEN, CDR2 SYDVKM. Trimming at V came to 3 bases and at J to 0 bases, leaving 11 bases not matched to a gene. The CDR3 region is CASSFGPGGGLSNQPQHF. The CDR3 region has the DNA TGTGCCAGCAGTTTCGGCCCCGGAGGGGGCCTTAGCAATCAGCCCCAGCATTTT.

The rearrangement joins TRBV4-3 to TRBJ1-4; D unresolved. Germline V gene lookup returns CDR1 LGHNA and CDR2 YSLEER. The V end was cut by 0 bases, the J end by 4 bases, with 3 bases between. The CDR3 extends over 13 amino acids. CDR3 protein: CASSQDLNEKLFF. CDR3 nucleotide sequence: TGCGCCAGCAGCCAAGATCTTAATGAAAAACTGTTTTTT.

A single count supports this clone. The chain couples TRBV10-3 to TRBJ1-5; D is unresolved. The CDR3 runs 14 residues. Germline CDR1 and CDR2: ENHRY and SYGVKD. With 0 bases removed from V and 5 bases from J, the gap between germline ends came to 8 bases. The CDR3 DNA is TGTGCCATCAGTGAGTCTGGGAGGGATCAGCCCCAGCATTTT. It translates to CAISESGRDQPQHF.

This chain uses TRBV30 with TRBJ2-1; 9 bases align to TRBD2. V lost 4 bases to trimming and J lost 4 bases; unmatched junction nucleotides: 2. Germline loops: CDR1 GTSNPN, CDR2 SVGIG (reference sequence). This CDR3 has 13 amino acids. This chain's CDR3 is CAWKRGEYNEQFF. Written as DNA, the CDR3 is TGTGCCTGGAAGCGGGGGGAATACAATGAGCAGTTCTTC.

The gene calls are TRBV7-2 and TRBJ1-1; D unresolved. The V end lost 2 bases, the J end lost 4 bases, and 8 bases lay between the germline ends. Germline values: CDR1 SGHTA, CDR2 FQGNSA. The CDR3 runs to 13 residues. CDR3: CASSLSQVTEAFF. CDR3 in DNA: TGTGCCAGCAGCTTATCCCAGGTCACTGAAGCTTTCTTT.

The CDR3 sequence is CASSYSAGGFEQYF. The CDR3 DNA is TGTGCCAGCAGTTACTCGGCAGGGGGCTTTGAGCAGTACTTC. The chain couples TRBV6-5 to TRBJ2-7, with 8 positions matching TRBD1. From germline, CDR1 is MNHEY and CDR2 SVGAGI. The CDR3 totals 14 residues. V shed 0 bases and J 7 bases; nucleotides not matched to a gene: 5.

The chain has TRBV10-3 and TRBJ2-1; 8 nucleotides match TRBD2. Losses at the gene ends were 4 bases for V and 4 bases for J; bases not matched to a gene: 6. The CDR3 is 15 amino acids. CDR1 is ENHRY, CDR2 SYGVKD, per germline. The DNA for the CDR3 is TGTGCCATCAGTGTTCAAACTAGCGGATACAATGAGCAGTTCTTC. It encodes CAISVQTSGYNEQFF.

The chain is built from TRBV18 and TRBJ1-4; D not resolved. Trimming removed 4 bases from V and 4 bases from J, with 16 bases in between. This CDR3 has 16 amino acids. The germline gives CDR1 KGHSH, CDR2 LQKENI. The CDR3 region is CASSRSRAGNNEKLFF. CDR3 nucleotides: TGTGCCAGCTCACGATCACGGGCGGGAAATAATGAAAAACTGTTTTTT. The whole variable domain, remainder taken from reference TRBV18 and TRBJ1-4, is NAGVMQNPRHLVRRRGQEARLRCSPMKGHSHVYWYRQLPEEGLKFMVYLQKENIIDESGMPKERFSAEFPKEGPSILRIQQVVRGDSAAYFCASSRSRAGNNEKLFFGSGTQLSVL.

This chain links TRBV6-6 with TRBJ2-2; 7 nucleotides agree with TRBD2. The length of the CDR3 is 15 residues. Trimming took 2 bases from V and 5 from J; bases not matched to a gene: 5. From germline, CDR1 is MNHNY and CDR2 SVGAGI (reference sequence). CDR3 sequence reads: CASSYLVGGTGELFF. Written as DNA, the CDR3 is TGTGCCAGCAGTTACCTAGTGGGAGGGACCGGGGAGCTGTTTTTT.

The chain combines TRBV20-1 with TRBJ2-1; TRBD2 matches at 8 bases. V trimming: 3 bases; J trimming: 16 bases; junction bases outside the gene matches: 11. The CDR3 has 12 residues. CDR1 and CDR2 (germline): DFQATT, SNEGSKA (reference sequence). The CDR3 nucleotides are TGCAGTGCTAGTACGCGGCGGGGGGTTTATTTCTTC. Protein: CSASTRRGVYFF.

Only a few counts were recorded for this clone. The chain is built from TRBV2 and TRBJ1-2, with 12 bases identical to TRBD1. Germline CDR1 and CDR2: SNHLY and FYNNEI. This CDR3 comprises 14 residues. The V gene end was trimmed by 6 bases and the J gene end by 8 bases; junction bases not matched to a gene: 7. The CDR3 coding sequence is TGTGCCAGCAGGGCCGGGACAGGGGGCCGAGGCTACACCTTC. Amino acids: CASRAGTGGRGYTF. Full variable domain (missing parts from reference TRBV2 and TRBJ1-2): EPEVTQTPSHQVTQMGQEVILRCVPISNHLYFYWYRQILGQKVEFLVSFYNNEISEKSEIFDDQFSVERPDGSNFTLKIRSTKLEDSAMYFCASRAGTGGRGYTFGSGTRLTVV.

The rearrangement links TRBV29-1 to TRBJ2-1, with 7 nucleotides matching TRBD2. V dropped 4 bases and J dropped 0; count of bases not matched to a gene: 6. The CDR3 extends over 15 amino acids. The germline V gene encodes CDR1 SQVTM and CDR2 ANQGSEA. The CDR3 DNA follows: TGCAGCGTTGTAGGCGGGAGACCCTCCTACAATGAGCAGTTCTTC. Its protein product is CSVVGGRPSYNEQFF.

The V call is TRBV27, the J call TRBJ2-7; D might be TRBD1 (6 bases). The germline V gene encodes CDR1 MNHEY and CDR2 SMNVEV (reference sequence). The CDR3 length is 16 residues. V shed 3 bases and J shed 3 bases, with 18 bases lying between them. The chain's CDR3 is CASSFDRSHPIYEQYF. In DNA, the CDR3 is TGTGCCAGCAGTTTCGACAGGTCACACCCCATCTACGAGCAGTACTTC.

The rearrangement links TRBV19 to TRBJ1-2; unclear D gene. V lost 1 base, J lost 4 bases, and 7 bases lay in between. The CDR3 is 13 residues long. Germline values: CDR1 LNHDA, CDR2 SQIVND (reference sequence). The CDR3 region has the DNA TGTGCCAGTAGTATAGGGCAGATCTATGGCTACACCTTC. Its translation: CASSIGQIYGYTF.